The TCR beta chain described here comes from a study of OX40 agonist ivuxolimab in advanced cancers. The repertoire was sequenced with immunoSEQ multiplex PCR; TCRdb's copy has only in-frame clones and lacks some. The table records about 60,000 clones, around 93% of them present only once. V lost 5 bases and J 0 bases, leaving 26 bases between the germline ends. The CDR3 totals 19 residues. Per germline, CDR1 SGHAT and CDR2 FQNNGV. This TCR was sampled from an adult with an advanced solid tumor such as melanoma, head and neck, liver or kidney cancer. Source: CD4+ or CD8+ T cells sorted from blood, taken in a trial of the OX40 agonist ivuxolimab. This rearrangement joins TRBV11-2 to TRBJ2-7, with a tentative D call TRBD1 (6 bases). Here the CDR3 DNA reads TGTGCCAGCAGCACCTTCCTCCTCTTACAGGGCCCCAGCTCCTACGAGCAGTACTTC. Translated: CASSTFLLLQGPSSYEQYF.